This TCR beta chain was sequenced during a study of blood T cell repertoires in COVID-19. The wider study: The study drew acute and convalescent COVID-19 samples from the United States, Italy and Spain.

In the study's own analysis: Amplification with reference gene primers provided the estimates of nucleated cell counts. Generated by immunoSEQ multiplex PCR, the TCRdb table keeps only in-frame clones and is missing some. That table gives V, J and clone size, and the DNA gave D and trimming. The sample shows fewer than 200,000 clones, about 85% of them seen only once. Per the germline V gene, CDR1 is LNHDA and CDR2 is SQIVND (reference sequence). There are 13 residues in the CDR3. Trimming removed 7 bases from V and 3 bases from J, with 12 bases in between. The receptor was isolated from an elderly woman with COVID-19, enrolled during active disease. The sample taken for sequencing was peripheral blood. V is TRBV19 and J is TRBJ1-1, with unresolved D. The CDR3 here is CASMSGLYTEAFF. CDR3 DNA: TGTGCCAGTATGTCCGGACTCTACACTGAAGCTTTCTTT.